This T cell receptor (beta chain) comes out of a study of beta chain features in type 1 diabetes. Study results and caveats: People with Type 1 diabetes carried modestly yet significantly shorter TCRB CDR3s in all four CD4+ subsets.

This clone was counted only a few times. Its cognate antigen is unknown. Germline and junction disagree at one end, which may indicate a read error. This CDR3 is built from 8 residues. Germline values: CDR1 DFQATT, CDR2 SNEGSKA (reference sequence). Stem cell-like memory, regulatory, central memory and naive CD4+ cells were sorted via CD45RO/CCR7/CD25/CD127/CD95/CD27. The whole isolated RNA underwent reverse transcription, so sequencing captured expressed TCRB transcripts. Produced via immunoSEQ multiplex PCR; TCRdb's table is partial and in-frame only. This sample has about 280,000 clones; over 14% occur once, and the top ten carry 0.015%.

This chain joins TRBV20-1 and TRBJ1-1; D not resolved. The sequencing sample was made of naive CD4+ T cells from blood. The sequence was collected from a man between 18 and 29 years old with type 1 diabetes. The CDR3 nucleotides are TGCAGTGCCAGATCGACTCACTTT. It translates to CSARSTHF.